Below, one TCR beta chain is given with its context. Its antigen is undetermined. This entry is derived from a study of T cell responses to AZD1222 COVID-19 vaccine. The study, taken as a whole, reports: Donors skewed white British and female; clonal diversity was possibly underestimated. Spike-specific TCR breadth rose after two AZD1222 doses, and depth rose as well. Only five to seven AZD1222 recipients were seropositive at baseline.

Data came from immunoSEQ multiplex PCR; TCRdb stores just in-frame clones and leaves some out. The sample holds some 120,000 clones; more than 80% are singletons and the top ten take 5% to 6.5%. V lost 5 bases to trimming and J lost 7 bases, with 14 bases between them. The CDR3 has 12 residues. The V gene's germline CDR1 is GTSNPN and CDR2 SVGIG (reference sequence). The sequence derives from an adult in good health. The V and J genes are TRBV30 and TRBJ1-1; the D gene is possibly TRBD1 (6 bases). The sample was peripheral blood, taken on day 0 of AZD1222 vaccination. The CDR3 DNA reads as TGTGCCTGGGGGGGGCGGAAAAATGAAGCTTTCTTT. Translating it yields CAWGGRKNEAFF.